These 7 T cell receptor beta chains share one sample of origin, sequenced in a study of cytomegalovirus exposure and HLA in healthy donors. The table came from immunoSEQ multiplex PCR; TCRdb's copy has only in-frame clones and leaves some out. The table lists some 140,000 clones, approximately 87% of them singletons, with under 3% in the top ten. Sequencing was done on a sample of PBMCs. These receptors originate from a man between 18 and 29 years old in good health and CMV-seronegative.

This chain joins TRBV9 and TRBJ2-1; 13 nucleotides match TRBD2. V lost 2 bases and J lost 8; bases outside the gene matches: 10. The germline CDR1 and CDR2 sequences are SGDLS and YYNGEE. This CDR3 is 17 amino acids long. CDR3 bases: TGTGCCAGCAGCGTGCCGCCGGGGACTAGCGGGAAGGATGAGCAGTTCTTC. Translated: CASSVPPGTSGKDEQFF.

The chain is built from TRBV7-6 and TRBJ2-7; TRBD1 matches at 9 bases. Germline CDR1 and CDR2: SGHVS and FNYEAQ. The CDR3 extends over 15 amino acids. After removal of 5 bases from V and 0 bases from J, the junction contained 5 bases not matched to a gene. CDR3 sequence (DNA): TGTGCCAGCAGCCAACGACAGGGGGGCTCCTACGAGCAGTACTTC. This codes for CASSQRQGGSYEQYF.

This clone was seen a few times. V gene TRBV19 combines with J gene TRBJ2-2; possibly TRBD1 for D (6 bases). Per the germline V gene, CDR1 is LNHDA and CDR2 is SQIVND (reference sequence). V was cut by 7 bases and J by 4 bases, with 13 bases left in between. The CDR3 extends over 14 amino acids. Written as DNA, the CDR3 is TGTGCCAGTAAAACACAGGGTATCACCGGGGAGCTGTTTTTT. It encodes CASKTQGITGELFF.

The CDR3 loop reads CASSDTYEQYF. The CDR3 DNA is TGTGCCAGCAGCGACACCTACGAGCAGTACTTC. The chain joins TRBV9 to TRBJ2-7; no clear D gene. The CDR3 totals 11 residues. V was pared by 3 bases and J by 2 bases, with 3 bases between. CDR1 and CDR2 (germline): SGDLS, YYNGEE.

This clone occurred once. V and J are TRBV27 and TRBJ2-7, with 7 bases fitting TRBD1. With V trimmed by 5 bases and J by 7 bases, 11 bases remained unmatched. The CDR3 is made up of 14 amino acids. CDR1 MNHEY and CDR2 SMNVEV come from the germline V gene (reference sequence). The CDR3 bases are TGTGCCAGCAGTACGTACAGGGGAAGGAATGAGCAGTACTTC. It translates to CASSTYRGRNEQYF.

This chain uses TRBV2 with TRBJ2-1; 7 bases are shared with TRBD1. The CDR3 runs to 13 residues. J lost 4 bases, V lost 6 bases, and 3 bases had no gene match. CDR1 and CDR2 (germline): SNHLY, FYNNEI. Written as DNA, the CDR3 is TGTGCCAGCAGAATGACAGGGTACAATGAGCAGTTCTTC. Translated, it gives CASRMTGYNEQFF.

The gene calls are TRBV7-9 and TRBJ1-4, with D uncertain. The CDR3 runs to 14 residues. Germline V gene lookup returns CDR1 SEHNR and CDR2 FQNEAQ (reference sequence). The ends were cut back, 3 bases at V and 7 bases at J, with 12 bases in the middle. CDR3 bases: TGTGCCAGCAGCTTCGGAACGGGGATTGAAAAACTGTTTTTT. Its translation is CASSFGTGIEKLFF.